The clone carrying this T cell receptor beta chain showed up just a few times. Antigen unknown. The data are from a study of regulatory T cells in long-lasting Graves disease. Study conclusions and caveats: Patients with persistent disease showed a bias toward TRBV28, TRBJ1-2 and TRBJ2-5.

Regarding time point: newly diagnosed GD, antithyroid drugs for less than 3 months. RNA from PBMCs was the source of the TCR library. All patients originated from an endocrinology department located in Xi'an, China. Trimming stripped 3 bases from V and 4 bases from J, with 8 bases between. The CDR3 has 13 amino acids. The germline gives CDR1 SGHAT, CDR2 FQNNGV. In building TCR beta libraries, iRepertoire HTBI primers were used together with Arm-PCR of CDR3 regions. TCRdb ran MiXCR on the multiplex PCR reads and lists one entry per CDR3 protein. The table records about 360,000 distinct CDR3 sequences, about 16% of them present only once. The sample was also reused in another study, on T cells in Graves' hyperthyroidism and ophthalmopathy. That source reports: Model output signaled ophthalmopathy a median roughly 6 months ahead of onset.

The TCR was taken from a woman aged 18-35 years with Graves disease. V usage is TRBV11-2 and J usage is TRBJ2-3; no definite D call. Sample: peripheral blood mononuclear cells (PBMCs), taken at new diagnosis, from a patient treated with antithyroid drugs. CDR3 nucleotides: TGTGCCAGCAGCTTGAATCCTTCAGATACGCAGTATTTT. Amino acid sequence: CASSLNPSDTQYF.